The 2 T cell receptor beta chains below come from one sample, sequenced in a study of blood T cell repertoires in COVID-19. The assay was immunoSEQ multiplex PCR, and TCRdb's table has in-frame clones only and misses some. The data contain about 48,000 clones, more than 75% of them seen just once; the ten biggest clones take up around 3%. Sequenced: peripheral blood. All receptors derive from a woman older than 75 with COVID-19, enrolled during active disease.

The chain uses TRBV7-2 and TRBJ2-3; 8 bases align to TRBD2. Germline-derived CDR1 and CDR2 are SGHTA and FQGNSA. This CDR3 contains 14 residues. V lost 4 bases, J lost 4 bases, and 4 bases stayed unmatched. The CDR3 DNA reads as TGTGCCAGCAGCTCCGAGCGGGGGTCAGATACGCAGTATTTT. It specifies CASSSERGSDTQYF.

This clone appeared a few times. This chain joins TRBV5-1 and TRBJ2-1; TRBD2 agrees at 8 bases. The germline CDR1 and CDR2 sequences are SGHRS and YFSETQ. The CDR3 contains 13 residues. V trimming: 5 bases; J trimming: 9 bases; junction bases outside the gene matches: 7. CDR3 coding DNA: TGCGCCAGCAGACTAGCGGCCGCCATTGAGCAGTTCTTC. Encoded protein: CASRLAAAIEQFF.